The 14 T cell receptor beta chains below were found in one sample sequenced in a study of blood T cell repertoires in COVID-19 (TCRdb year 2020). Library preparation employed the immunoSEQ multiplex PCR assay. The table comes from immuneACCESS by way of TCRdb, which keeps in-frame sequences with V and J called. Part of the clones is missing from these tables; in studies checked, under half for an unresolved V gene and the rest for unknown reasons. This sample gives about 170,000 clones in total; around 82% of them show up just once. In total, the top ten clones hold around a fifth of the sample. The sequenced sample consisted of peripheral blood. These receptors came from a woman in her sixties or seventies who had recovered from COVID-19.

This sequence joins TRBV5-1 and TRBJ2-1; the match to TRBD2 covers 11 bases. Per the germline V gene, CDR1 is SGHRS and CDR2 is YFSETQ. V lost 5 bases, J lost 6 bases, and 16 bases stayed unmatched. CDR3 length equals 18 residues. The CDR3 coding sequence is TGCGCCAGCAGGGACGGGACTAGCGGCAGCCCCCGGGGCAATGAGCAGTTCTTC. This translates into CASRDGTSGSPRGNEQFF.

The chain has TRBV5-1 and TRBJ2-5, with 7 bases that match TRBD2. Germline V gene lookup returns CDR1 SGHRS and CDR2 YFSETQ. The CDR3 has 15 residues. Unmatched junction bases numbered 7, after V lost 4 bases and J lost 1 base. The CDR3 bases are TGCGCCAGCAGCCCCGACAGCGGGGTCCAAGAGACCCAGTACTTC. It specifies CASSPDSGVQETQYF.

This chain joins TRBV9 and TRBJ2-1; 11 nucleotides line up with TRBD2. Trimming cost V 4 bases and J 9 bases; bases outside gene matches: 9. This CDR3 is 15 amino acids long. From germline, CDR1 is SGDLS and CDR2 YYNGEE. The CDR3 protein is CASSPLAGGVGEQFF. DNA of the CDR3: TGTGCCAGCAGCCCCCTAGCGGGGGGCGTTGGTGAGCAGTTCTTC.

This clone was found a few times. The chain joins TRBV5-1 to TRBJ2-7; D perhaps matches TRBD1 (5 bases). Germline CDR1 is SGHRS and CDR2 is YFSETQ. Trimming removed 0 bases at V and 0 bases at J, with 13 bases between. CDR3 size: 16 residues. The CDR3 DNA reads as TGCGCCAGCAGCTTGGTGGGGCGTTCCCTCTCCTACGAGCAGTACTTC. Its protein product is CASSLVGRSLSYEQYF. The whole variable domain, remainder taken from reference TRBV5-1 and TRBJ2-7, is KAGVTQTPRYLIKTRGQQVTLSCSPISGHRSVSWYQQTPGQGLQFLFEYFSETQRNKGNFPGRFSGRQFSNSRSEMNVSTLELGDSALYLCASSLVGRSLSYEQYFGPGTRLTVT.

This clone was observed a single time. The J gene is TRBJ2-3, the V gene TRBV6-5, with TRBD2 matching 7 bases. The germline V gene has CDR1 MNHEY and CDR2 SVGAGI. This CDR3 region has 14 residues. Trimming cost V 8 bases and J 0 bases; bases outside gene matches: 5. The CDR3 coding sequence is TGTGCCAGCGGGGCTAGCGGTAGCACAGATACGCAGTATTTT. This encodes CASGASGSTDTQYF.

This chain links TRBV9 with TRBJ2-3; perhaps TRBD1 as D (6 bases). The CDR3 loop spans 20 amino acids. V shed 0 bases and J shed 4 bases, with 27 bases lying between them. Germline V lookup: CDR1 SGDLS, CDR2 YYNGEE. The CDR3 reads CASSVGLRPPGHPHPDTQYF. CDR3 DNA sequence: TGTGCCAGCAGCGTAGGTTTAAGGCCCCCGGGACATCCCCACCCAGATACGCAGTATTTT.

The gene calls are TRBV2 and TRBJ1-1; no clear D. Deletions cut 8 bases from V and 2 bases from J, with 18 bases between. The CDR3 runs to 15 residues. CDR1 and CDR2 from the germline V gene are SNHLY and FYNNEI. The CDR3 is CASVPQLSGNTEAFF. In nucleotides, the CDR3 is TGTGCCAGCGTTCCCCAACTGTCGGGAAACACTGAAGCTTTCTTT.

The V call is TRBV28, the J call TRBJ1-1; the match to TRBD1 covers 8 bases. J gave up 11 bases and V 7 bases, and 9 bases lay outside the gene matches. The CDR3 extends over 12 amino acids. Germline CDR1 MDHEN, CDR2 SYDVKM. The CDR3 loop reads CASTQPGGRAFF. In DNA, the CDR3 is TGTGCCAGCACCCAACCAGGGGGCAGGGCTTTCTTT.

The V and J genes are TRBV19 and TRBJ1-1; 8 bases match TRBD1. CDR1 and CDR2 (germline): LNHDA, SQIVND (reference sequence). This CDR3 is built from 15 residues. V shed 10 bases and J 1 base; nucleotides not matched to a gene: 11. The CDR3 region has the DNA TGTGCCACAACCAGGGGGCAATGGAGGAACACTGAAGCTTTCTTT. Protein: CATTRGQWRNTEAFF.

CDR3 protein: CASSPSRRGGDQPQHF. The CDR3 coding sequence is TGTGCCAGCAGCCCATCGCGGAGGGGGGGAGATCAGCCCCAGCATTTT. The rearrangement links TRBV7-2 to TRBJ1-5; TRBD1 might be the D (6 bases). Germline V gene lookup returns CDR1 SGHTA and CDR2 FQGNSA. The CDR3 contains 16 residues. Trimming took 5 bases from V and 5 from J, leaving 19 bases between them.

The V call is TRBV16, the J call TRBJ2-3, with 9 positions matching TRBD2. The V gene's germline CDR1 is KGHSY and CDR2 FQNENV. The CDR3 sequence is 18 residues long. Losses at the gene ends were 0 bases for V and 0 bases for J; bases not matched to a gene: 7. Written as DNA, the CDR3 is TGTGCCAGCAGCCAATCTTCTGCGCTAGCGGGGAGCACAGATACGCAGTATTTT. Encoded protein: CASSQSSALAGSTDTQYF.

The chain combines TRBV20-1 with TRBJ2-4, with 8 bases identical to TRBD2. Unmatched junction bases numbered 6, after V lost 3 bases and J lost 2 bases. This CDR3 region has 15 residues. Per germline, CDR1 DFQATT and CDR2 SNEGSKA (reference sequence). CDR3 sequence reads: CSASFRGGPKNIQYF. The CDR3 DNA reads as TGCAGTGCTAGTTTTCGGGGGGGACCCAAAAACATTCAGTACTTC.

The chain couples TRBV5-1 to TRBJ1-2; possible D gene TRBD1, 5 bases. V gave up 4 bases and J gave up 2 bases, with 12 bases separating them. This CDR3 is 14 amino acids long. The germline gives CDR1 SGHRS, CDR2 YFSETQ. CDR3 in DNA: TGCGCCAGCAGCCCGGGGGTCGGGAACTATGGCTACACCTTC. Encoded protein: CASSPGVGNYGYTF.

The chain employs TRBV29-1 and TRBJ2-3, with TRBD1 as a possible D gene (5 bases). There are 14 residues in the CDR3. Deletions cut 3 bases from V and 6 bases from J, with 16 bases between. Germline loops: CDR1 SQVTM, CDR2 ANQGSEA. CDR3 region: CSVEGQARGDTQYF. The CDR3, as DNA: TGCAGCGTTGAGGGGCAGGCCCGTGGGGATACGCAGTATTTT.